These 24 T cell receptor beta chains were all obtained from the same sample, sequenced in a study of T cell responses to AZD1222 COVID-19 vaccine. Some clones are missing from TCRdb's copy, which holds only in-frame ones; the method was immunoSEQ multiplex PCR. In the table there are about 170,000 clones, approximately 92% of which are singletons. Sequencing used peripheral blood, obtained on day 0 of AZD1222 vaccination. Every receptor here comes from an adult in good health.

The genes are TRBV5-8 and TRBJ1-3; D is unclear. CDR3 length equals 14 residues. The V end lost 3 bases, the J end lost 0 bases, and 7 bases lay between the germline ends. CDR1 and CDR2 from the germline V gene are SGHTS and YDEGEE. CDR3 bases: TGTGCCAGCAGCTCCGTCAGCTCTGGAAACACCATATATTTT. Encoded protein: CASSSVSSGNTIYF.

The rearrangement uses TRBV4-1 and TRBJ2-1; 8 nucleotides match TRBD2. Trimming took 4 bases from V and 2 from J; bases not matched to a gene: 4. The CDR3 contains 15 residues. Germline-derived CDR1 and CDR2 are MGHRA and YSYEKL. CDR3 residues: CASSRTSSAYNEQFF. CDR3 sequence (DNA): TGCGCCAGCAGCCGGACTAGCTCGGCCTACAATGAGCAGTTCTTC.

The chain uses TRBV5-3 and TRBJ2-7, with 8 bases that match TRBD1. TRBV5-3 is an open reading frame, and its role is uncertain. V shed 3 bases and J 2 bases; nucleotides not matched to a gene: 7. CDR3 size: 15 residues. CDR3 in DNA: TGTGCCAGAAGCTCCCTGGACAGGGTGCCCTACGAGCAGTACTTC. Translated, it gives CARSSLDRVPYEQYF.

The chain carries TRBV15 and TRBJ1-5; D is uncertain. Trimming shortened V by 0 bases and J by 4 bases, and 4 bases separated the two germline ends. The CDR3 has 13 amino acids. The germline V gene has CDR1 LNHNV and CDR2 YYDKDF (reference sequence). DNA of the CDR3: TGTGCCACCAGCAGAGATATGAATCAGCCCCAGCATTTT. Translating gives CATSRDMNQPQHF.

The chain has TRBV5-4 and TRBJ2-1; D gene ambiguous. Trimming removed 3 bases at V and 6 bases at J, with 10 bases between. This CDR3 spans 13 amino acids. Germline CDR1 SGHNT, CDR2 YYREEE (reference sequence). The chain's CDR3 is CASSSQAGNEQFF. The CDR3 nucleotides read TGTGCCAGCAGCTCCCAGGCAGGCAATGAGCAGTTCTTC. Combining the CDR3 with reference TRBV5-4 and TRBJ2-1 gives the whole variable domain ETGVTQSPTHLIKTRGQQVTLRCSSQSGHNTVSWYQQALGQGPQFIFQYYREEENGRGNFPPRFSGLQFPNYSSELNVNALELDDSALYLCASSSQAGNEQFFGPGTRLTVL.

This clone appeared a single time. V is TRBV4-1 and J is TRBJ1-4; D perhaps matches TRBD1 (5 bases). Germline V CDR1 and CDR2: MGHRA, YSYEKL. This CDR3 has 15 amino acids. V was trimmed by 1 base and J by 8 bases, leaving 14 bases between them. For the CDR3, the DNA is TGCGCCAGCAGCCAAGTGGGGGTTATTAAGGAAAAACTGTTTTTT. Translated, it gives CASSQVGVIKEKLFF.

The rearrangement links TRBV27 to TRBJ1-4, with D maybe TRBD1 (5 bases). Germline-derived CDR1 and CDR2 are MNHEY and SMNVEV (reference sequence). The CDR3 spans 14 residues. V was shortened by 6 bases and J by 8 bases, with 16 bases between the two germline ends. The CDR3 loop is CASSPGGNGEKLFF. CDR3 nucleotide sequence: TGTGCCAGCAGCCCCGGGGGGAATGGAGAAAAACTGTTTTTT.

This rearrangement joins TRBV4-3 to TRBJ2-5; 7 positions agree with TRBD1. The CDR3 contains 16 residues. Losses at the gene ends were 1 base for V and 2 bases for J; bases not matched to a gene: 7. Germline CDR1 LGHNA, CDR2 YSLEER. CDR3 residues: CASSQGIWTGQETQYF. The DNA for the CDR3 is TGCGCCAGCAGCCAAGGTATCTGGACAGGACAAGAGACCCAGTACTTC.

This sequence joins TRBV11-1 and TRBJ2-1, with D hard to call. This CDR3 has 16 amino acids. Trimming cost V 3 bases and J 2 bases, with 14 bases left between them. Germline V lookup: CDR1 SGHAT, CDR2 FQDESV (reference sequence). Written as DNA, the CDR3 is TGTGCCAGCAGCTTTTCGTCACAGAACGCCTACAATGAGCAGTTCTTC. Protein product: CASSFSSQNAYNEQFF.

In DNA, the CDR3 is TGTGCCAGTAGTATGGCGGCGGGGGCGGGAGATACGCAGTATTTT. It translates to CASSMAAGAGDTQYF. The chain couples TRBV19 to TRBJ2-3; a weak D match, TRBD2 (7 bases). Germline V lookup: CDR1 LNHDA, CDR2 SQIVND (reference sequence). Trimming shortened V by 3 bases and J by 5 bases, and 15 bases separated the two germline ends. The CDR3 has 15 residues. Full variable domain (missing parts from reference TRBV19 and TRBJ2-3): DGGITQSPKYLFRKEGQNVTLSCEQNLNHDAMYWYRQDPGQGLRLIYYSQIVNDFQKGDIAEGYSVSREKKESFPLTVTSAQKNPTAFYLCASSMAAGAGDTQYFGPGTRLTVL.

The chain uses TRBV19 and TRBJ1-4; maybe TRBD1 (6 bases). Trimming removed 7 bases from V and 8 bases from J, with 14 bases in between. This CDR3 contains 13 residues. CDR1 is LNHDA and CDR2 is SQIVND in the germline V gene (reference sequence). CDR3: CASNPTGWEKLFF. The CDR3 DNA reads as TGTGCCAGTAACCCTACAGGGTGGGAAAAACTGTTTTTT.

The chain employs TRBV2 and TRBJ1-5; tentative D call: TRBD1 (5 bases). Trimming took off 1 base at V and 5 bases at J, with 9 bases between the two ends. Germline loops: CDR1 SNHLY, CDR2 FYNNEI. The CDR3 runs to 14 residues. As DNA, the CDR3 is TGTGCCAGCAGTGAAGTGCGACAGTATCAGCCCCAGCATTTT. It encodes CASSEVRQYQPQHF.

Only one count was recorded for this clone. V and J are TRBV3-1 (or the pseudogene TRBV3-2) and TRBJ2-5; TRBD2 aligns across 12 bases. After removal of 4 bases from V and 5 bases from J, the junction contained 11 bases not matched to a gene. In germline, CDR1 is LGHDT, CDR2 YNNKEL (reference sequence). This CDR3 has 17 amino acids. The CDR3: CASSPGPASGGVETQYF. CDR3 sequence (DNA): TGTGCCAGCAGCCCAGGACCCGCTAGCGGGGGGGTTGAGACCCAGTACTTC.

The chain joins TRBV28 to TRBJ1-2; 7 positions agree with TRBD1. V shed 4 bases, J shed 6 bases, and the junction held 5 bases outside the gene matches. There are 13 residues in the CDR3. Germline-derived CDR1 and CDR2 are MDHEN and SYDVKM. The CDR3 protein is CASSYDRVNGYTF. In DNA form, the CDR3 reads TGTGCCAGCAGTTACGACAGGGTGAATGGCTACACCTTC.

As DNA, the CDR3 is TGCGCCAGCAGCATGGGGGACAACTCCTACGAGCAGTACTTC. Protein: CASSMGDNSYEQYF. The V and J genes are TRBV5-1 and TRBJ2-7; possibly TRBD1 for D (6 bases). Trimming cost V 4 bases and J 0 bases, with 11 bases left between them. From germline, CDR1 is SGHRS and CDR2 YFSETQ. This CDR3 contains 14 residues.

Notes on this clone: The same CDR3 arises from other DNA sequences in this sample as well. The CDR3 is CASSLLRTEAFF. CDR3 in DNA: TGTGCCAGCAGTTTACTGAGGACTGAAGCTTTCTTT. The chain joins TRBV12-3 or TRBV12-4 to TRBJ1-1; the D is unclear. The CDR3 runs 12 residues. Deletions cut 2 bases from V and 5 bases from J, with 6 bases between.

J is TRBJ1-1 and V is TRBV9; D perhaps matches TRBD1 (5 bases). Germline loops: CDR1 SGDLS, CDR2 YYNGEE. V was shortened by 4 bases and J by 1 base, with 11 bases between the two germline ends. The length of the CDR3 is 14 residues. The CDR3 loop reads CASSSQVTNTEAFF. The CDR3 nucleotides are TGTGCCAGCAGCTCACAGGTTACGAACACTGAAGCTTTCTTT.

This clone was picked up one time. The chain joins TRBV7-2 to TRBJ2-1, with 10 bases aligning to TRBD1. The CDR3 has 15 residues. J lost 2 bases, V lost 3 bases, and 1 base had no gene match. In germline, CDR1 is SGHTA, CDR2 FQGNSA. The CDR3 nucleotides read TGTGCCAGCAGCTTCGACAGGGGGCCCTACAATGAGCAGTTCTTC. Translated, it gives CASSFDRGPYNEQFF. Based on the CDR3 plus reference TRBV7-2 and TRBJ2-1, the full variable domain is GAGVSQSPSNKVTEKGKDVELRCDPISGHTALYWYRQSLGQGLEFLIYFQGNSAPDKSGLPSDRFSAERTGGSVSTLTIQRTQQEDSAVYLCASSFDRGPYNEQFFGPGTRLTVL.

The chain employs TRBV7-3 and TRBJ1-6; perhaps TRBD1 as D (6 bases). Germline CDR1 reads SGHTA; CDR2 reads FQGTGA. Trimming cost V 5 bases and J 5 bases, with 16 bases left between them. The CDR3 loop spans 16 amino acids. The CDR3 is CASSLAPTGDNSPLHF. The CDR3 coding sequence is TGTGCCAGCAGCCTTGCGCCGACAGGTGATAATTCACCCCTCCACTTT. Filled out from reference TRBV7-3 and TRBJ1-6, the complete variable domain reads GAGVSQTPSNKVTEKGKYVELRCDPISGHTALYWYRQSLGQGPEFLIYFQGTGAADDSGLPNDRFFAVRPEGSVSTLKIQRTERGDSAVYLCASSLAPTGDNSPLHFGNGTRLTVT.

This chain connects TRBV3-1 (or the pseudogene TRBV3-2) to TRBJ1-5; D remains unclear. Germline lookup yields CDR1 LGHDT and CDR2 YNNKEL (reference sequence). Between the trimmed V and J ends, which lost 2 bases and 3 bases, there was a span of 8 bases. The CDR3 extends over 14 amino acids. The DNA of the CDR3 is TGTGCCAGCAGCCAATCAGAGATCAATCAGCCCCAGCATTTT. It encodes CASSQSEINQPQHF.

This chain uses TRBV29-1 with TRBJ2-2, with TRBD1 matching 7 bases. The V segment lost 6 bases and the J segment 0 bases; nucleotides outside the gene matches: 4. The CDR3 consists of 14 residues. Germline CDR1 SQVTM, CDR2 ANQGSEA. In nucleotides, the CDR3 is TGCAGCGTGTCAGACAGGGCGAACACCGGGGAGCTGTTTTTT. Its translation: CSVSDRANTGELFF.

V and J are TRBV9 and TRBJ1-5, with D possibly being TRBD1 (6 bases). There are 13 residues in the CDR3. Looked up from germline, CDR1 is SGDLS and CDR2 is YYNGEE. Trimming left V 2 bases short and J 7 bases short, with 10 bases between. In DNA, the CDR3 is TGTGCCAGCAGCGTGGGAGGGGGACAGCCCCAGCATTTT. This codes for CASSVGGGQPQHF. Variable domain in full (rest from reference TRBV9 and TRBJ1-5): DSGVTQTPKHLITATGQRVTLRCSPRSGDLSVYWYQQSLDQGLQFLIQYYNGEERAKGNILERFSAQQFPDLHSELNLSSLELGDSALYFCASSVGGGQPQHFGDGTRLSIL.

Here the CDR3 reads CASSVEWATTHSYEQYV. For the CDR3, the DNA is TGTGCCAGCAGCGTAGAGTGGGCGACTACCCACTCCTACGAGCAGTACGTC. The chain has TRBV9 and TRBJ2-7, with D possibly being TRBD2 (5 bases). V dropped 0 bases and J dropped 0 bases, with 16 bases sitting between them. The germline V gene has CDR1 SGDLS and CDR2 YYNGEE. This CDR3 spans 17 amino acids.

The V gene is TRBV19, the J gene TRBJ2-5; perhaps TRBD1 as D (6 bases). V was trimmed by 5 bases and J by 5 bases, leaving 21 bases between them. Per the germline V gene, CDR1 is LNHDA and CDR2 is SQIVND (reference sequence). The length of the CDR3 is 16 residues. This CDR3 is CASSFNRRTDLETQYF. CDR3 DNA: TGTGCCAGTAGTTTCAACCGACGGACAGATTTGGAGACCCAGTACTTC.